This entry is about one T cell receptor beta chain. In this sample, this clonotype turned up many times. The specificity of this receptor is unknown. One base away there is no much larger clone; base qualities are not given. The entry originates in a study of early T cells in non-severe SARS-CoV-2 infection (dated by TCRdb to about 2021). About the study as a whole: Bulk RNA from unsorted whole blood was used for TCR sequencing, so alpha and beta chains could not be paired.

Overall study results and their limits: VDJdb matching was skewed toward anti-spike CD8 responses and likely underestimated virus-specific expansions, missing private and CD4 specificities.

Receptors were amplified or captured by 5' RACE. The data were produced on a NextSeq 500. In the TCR library protocol, unique molecular identifiers were attached to individual cDNA molecules to correct for PCR bias and sequencing error. Sequencing covered both TCR alpha and beta chains, and within each sample the abundances of alpha and beta sequences were tightly co-correlated. As for the authors' bioinformatics: V gene, J gene and CDR3 annotation of TCR sequences was performed with Decombinator V4. Expanded TCRs were defined as changing significantly between any two time points under a Poisson model with p below 0.0001. TCR abundances were normalised to the total number of TCRs sequenced per sample and were expressed as counts per million. TRAV1-2 paired with TRAJ12, TRAJ20 or TRAJ33 defined MAIT TCRs, while TRAV10 paired with TRAJ18 defined iNKT TCRs. VDJdb, accessed on 1 November 2021, was searched for TCRs annotated for CMV, EBV and SARS-CoV-2, and TCRs annotated for more than one antigen were excluded. TCRdb reworked the public reads: Q25 trimming with fastp, MiXCR clone assembly, productive beta chains retained. For every CDR3 protein sequence, its rows merge into one entry that carries the most common genes and DNA. The V and J calls shown here were made by TCRdb, not taken from the authors' results. Across this sample there are some 64,000 distinct CDR3 sequences, with 20% seen only once. The leading ten clones occupy 15% to 20% of the sample.

This was a case-control study nested in a cohort of healthcare workers in London, UK, who had nasopharyngeal swab PCR tests and blood samples taken every week. Healthcare workers were recruited between 23 and 31 March 2020, during the week of the UK lockdown, and were followed weekly for up to about 15 weeks. According to the germline V gene (reference sequence), CDR1 reads SEHNR and CDR2 reads FQNEAQ. Deletion took 5 bases off V and 8 bases off J, with a span of 9 bases between the germline ends. From cysteine to phenylalanine, the CDR3 is 11 amino acids long. Just CDR3 DNA is preserved here, 33 bases in frame from base 1.

This TCR derives from an adult who was a healthcare worker with PCR-confirmed SARS-CoV-2 infection or an uninfected control (not recorded which). The starting material was whole blood, obtained at baseline. The chain is made from TRBV7-9 and TRBJ1-1, with the D gene too uncertain to name. The DNA reads as follows: TGTGCCAGCAGCCCGACGTTAGAAGCTTTCTTT. Protein translation: CASSPTLEAFF.